Sequencing of this T cell receptor beta chain was carried out in a study of blood T cell repertoires in COVID-19. The V segment lost 2 bases and the J segment 6 bases; nucleotides outside the gene matches: 7. The CDR3 extends over 14 amino acids. In germline, CDR1 is SGHNT, CDR2 YENEEA. TCRdb's copy holds only in-frame clones and misses some; the assay was immunoSEQ multiplex PCR. The repertoire holds about 80,000 clones, with over 70% as singletons. The TCR was taken from a man of 80 years or more with acute or convalescent COVID-19. This chain joins TRBV11-3 and TRBJ2-7; the match to TRBD1 covers 7 bases. Material: peripheral blood. In nucleotides, the CDR3 is TGTGCCAGCAGCTTACGACAGGGAAGCGGCGAGCAGTACTTC. Encoded protein: CASSLRQGSGEQYF. Full variable domain (outside the CDR3, taken from reference TRBV11-3 and TRBJ2-7): EAGVVQSPRYKIIEKKQPVAFWCNPISGHNTLYWYLQNLGQGPELLIRYENEEAVDDSQLPKDRFSAERLKGVDSTLKIQPAELGDSAVYLCASSLRQGSGEQYFGPGTRLTVT.